The 15 T cell receptor beta chains below come from one sample, sequenced in a study of T cell responses to AZD1222 COVID-19 vaccine. Repertoires were generated with immunoSEQ multiplex PCR, while TCRdb's copy carries only in-frame clones and drops some. This sample carries tens of thousands of clones, 91% of them seen once, and the ten largest clones take around 8%. This sample comprised peripheral blood, obtained 28 days after the second AZD1222 dose. These receptors all stem from an adult who received the AZD1222 COVID-19 vaccine.

This chain links TRBV11-1 with TRBJ2-1; 15 positions match TRBD2. The CDR3 has 15 amino acids. Germline loops: CDR1 SGHAT, CDR2 FQDESV (reference sequence). V lost 5 bases, J lost 9 bases, and 5 bases stayed unmatched. CDR3 amino acids: CASSPGTSGRSEQFF. In DNA, the CDR3 is TGTGCCAGCAGCCCCGGGACTAGCGGGAGGTCTGAGCAGTTCTTC.

The chain recombines TRBV6-5 with TRBJ1-2; D unresolved. Germline V CDR1 and CDR2: MNHEY, SVGAGI. There are 14 residues in the CDR3. The V end lost 5 bases, the J end lost 0 bases, and 10 bases lay between the germline ends. The CDR3 DNA reads TGTGCCAGCAGTCCAGCCGGGGCTAACTATGGCTACACCTTC. Its protein is CASSPAGANYGYTF.

The CDR3 nucleotides read TGTGCCAGCTCAAGGGACGGGGGACGACTTGAAGCTTTCTTT. Its translation is CASSRDGGRLEAFF. This chain uses TRBV27 with TRBJ1-1; perhaps TRBD1 as D (5 bases). Germline V CDR1 and CDR2: MNHEY, SMNVEV (reference sequence). The CDR3 is made up of 14 amino acids. Trimming shortened V by 8 bases and J by 7 bases, and 20 bases separated the two germline ends.

The chain recombines TRBV5-1 with TRBJ2-1; 9 bases fit TRBD2. The germline gives CDR1 SGHRS, CDR2 YFSETQ. The V and J ends lost 2 bases and 7 bases, in that order; junction bases with no gene match: 13. The CDR3 has 17 residues. The CDR3 reads CASSLPSAGGPSNEQFF. The CDR3 nucleotides are TGCGCCAGCAGCTTACCCTCTGCGGGAGGGCCCTCAAATGAGCAGTTCTTC.

In this sample, this clone turned up once. The genes are TRBV24-1 and TRBJ2-1; 14 nucleotides align to TRBD2. The V gene's germline CDR1 is KGHDR and CDR2 SFDVKD. There are 16 residues in the CDR3. J was trimmed by 6 bases and V by 3 bases; bases with no gene match: 3. For the CDR3, the DNA is TGTGCCACCAGTGATATGGGGACTAGCGGGAGCAATGAGCAGTTCTTC. Translated, it gives CATSDMGTSGSNEQFF.

The chain carries TRBV3-1 (or the pseudogene TRBV3-2) and TRBJ1-4; no firm D call. The CDR3 consists of 14 residues. Germline CDR1 and CDR2: LGHDT and YNNKEL (reference sequence). Trimming took off 4 bases at V and 0 bases at J, with 6 bases between the two ends. The CDR3 bases are TGTGCCAGCAGCCTGCATGCAACTAATGAAAAACTGTTTTTT. Amino acids: CASSLHATNEKLFF.

This clone was seen just once. The chain joins TRBV6-1 to TRBJ2-7; 9 bases align to TRBD2. V lost 4 bases to trimming and J lost 4 bases; unmatched junction nucleotides: 14. Per germline, CDR1 MNHNS and CDR2 SASEGT. The CDR3 is made up of 17 amino acids. The CDR3 protein is CASSGIIEGLASYEQYF. CDR3 nucleotide sequence: TGTGCCAGCAGTGGAATCATCGAAGGACTAGCGTCGTACGAGCAGTACTTC.

V gene TRBV7-8 combines with J gene TRBJ2-7; 9 bases agree with TRBD2. CDR1 SGHVS and CDR2 FQNEAQ come from the germline V gene. Trimming took 5 bases from V and 4 from J; bases not matched to a gene: 9. The CDR3 spans 15 residues. In DNA, the CDR3 is TGTGCCAGCAGCCCCACCGGGACTAGCAGGTACGAGCAGTACTTC. Protein sequence: CASSPTGTSRYEQYF.

The chain recombines TRBV6-4 with TRBJ2-7; the D is unclear. From germline, CDR1 is MRHNA and CDR2 SNTAGT. The CDR3 has 11 amino acids. Trimming took 0 bases from V and 3 from J, leaving 0 bases between them. In DNA form, the CDR3 reads TGTGCCAGCAGTGACTCCTACGAGCAGTACTTC. Translating gives CASSDSYEQYF.

The V call is TRBV4-1, the J call TRBJ2-2; 8 positions match TRBD2. Germline values: CDR1 MGHRA, CDR2 YSYEKL. J gave up 5 bases and V 1 base, and 6 bases lay outside the gene matches. The CDR3 length is 16 residues. The CDR3 is CASSQAGGLRTGELFF. CDR3 nucleotide sequence: TGCGCCAGCAGCCAAGCGGGAGGGCTTCGAACCGGGGAGCTGTTTTTT.

The genes are TRBV7-2 and TRBJ1-2; 7 nucleotides line up with TRBD1. The V segment lost 1 base and the J segment 1 base; nucleotides outside the gene matches: 12. This CDR3 spans 18 amino acids. CDR1 and CDR2 from the germline V gene are SGHTA and FQGNSA. This CDR3 reads CASSLVFRAGGNNYGYTF. The CDR3 DNA reads TGTGCCAGCAGCTTAGTCTTCAGGGCAGGGGGTAATAACTATGGCTACACCTTC.

The chain employs TRBV27 and TRBJ2-7, with 10 bases aligning to TRBD2. Trimming took 6 bases from V and 3 from J; bases not matched to a gene: 11. This CDR3 region has 16 residues. Germline-derived CDR1 and CDR2 are MNHEY and SMNVEV (reference sequence). In DNA form, the CDR3 reads TGTGCCAGCAGCAGGCCGCGGGCTAGCGGGAGCTACGAGCAGTACTTC. This codes for CASSRPRASGSYEQYF.

The rearrangement links TRBV4-1 to TRBJ1-3; 7 bases match TRBD1. The germline gives CDR1 MGHRA, CDR2 YSYEKL. This CDR3 has 17 amino acids. Unmatched junction bases numbered 9, after V lost 0 bases and J lost 4 bases. CDR3 sequence: CASSQDPPGGLGNTIYF. The CDR3 nucleotides read TGCGCCAGCAGCCAAGATCCGCCAGGGGGTTTAGGAAACACCATATATTTT.

CDR3 protein: CASSQEGTSGRKDNEQFF. CDR3 coding DNA: TGTGCCAGCAGCCAAGAGGGGACTAGCGGGAGGAAGGACAATGAGCAGTTCTTC. V and J are TRBV3-1 (or the pseudogene TRBV3-2) and TRBJ2-1; 15 bases match TRBD2. Looked up from germline, CDR1 is LGHDT and CDR2 is YNNKEL (reference sequence). This CDR3 comprises 18 residues. The V gene end was trimmed by 0 bases and the J gene end by 5 bases; junction bases not matched to a gene: 5.

This chain connects TRBV24-1 to TRBJ2-7; 11 nucleotides line up with TRBD2. This CDR3 contains 14 residues. Germline V CDR1 and CDR2: KGHDR, SFDVKD. Germline trimming cut 8 bases from V and 2 bases from J; bases unmatched to any gene: 4. The CDR3 region is CATTLAGGPYEQYF. CDR3 DNA: TGTGCCACCACCTTAGCGGGAGGGCCCTACGAGCAGTACTTC.